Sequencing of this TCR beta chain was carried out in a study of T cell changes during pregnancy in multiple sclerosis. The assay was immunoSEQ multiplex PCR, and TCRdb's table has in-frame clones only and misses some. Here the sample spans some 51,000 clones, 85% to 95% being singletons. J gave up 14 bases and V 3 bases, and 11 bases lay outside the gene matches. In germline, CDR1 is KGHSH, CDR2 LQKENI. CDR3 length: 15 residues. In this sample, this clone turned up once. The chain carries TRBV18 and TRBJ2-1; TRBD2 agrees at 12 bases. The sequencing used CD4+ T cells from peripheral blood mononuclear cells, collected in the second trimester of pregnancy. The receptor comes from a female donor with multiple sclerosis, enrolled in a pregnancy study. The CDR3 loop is CASSPNAGLAGTEFF. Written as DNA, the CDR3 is TGTGCCAGCTCACCCAATGCTGGACTAGCGGGGACAGAGTTCTTC.